Each of the 9 T cell receptor beta chains below was sequenced from the same sample in a study of kidney transplant recipient with SARS-CoV-2 infection. One entry per CDR3 protein, called by TCRdb with MiXCR from the reads. The sample holds about 250,000 distinct CDR3 sequences; more than 25% are singletons and the top ten take less than 8.5%. The sample here was a blood sample, taken at baseline and around day 120 from a kidney transplant recipient. The receptors originated from a male patient in his 30s who had COVID-19 and was a kidney transplant recipient. Some T cells here may be from the graft donor.

This clonotype was seen ten or more times. The gene calls are TRBV5-4 and TRBJ1-2; a possible D gene is TRBD1 (6 bases). CDR3 size: 14 residues. Between the trimmed V and J ends, which lost 0 bases and 3 bases, there was a span of 9 bases. Looked up from germline, CDR1 is SGHNT and CDR2 is YYREEE (reference sequence). CDR3 bases: TGTGCCAGCAGCTTGGGCAGGGGTGACTATGGCTACACCTTC. Translation: CASSLGRGDYGYTF.

In this sample, this clonotype turned up many times. This sequence joins TRBV12-5 and TRBJ1-2; a possible D gene is TRBD1 (5 bases). Germline V gene data show CDR1 as LGHNT and CDR2 as FRNRAP. Trimming shortened V by 4 bases and J by 4 bases, and 22 bases separated the two germline ends. The CDR3 has 17 amino acids. DNA of the CDR3: TGTGCTAGTGGTTATATATTTTTGCAGGGAAAGACCTATGGCTACACCTTC. Translated: CASGYIFLQGKTYGYTF.

This clonotype has ten or more counts. This rearrangement joins TRBV14 to TRBJ1-4; TRBD1 agrees at 8 bases. This CDR3 is built from 15 residues. V shed 5 bases, J shed 1 base, and the junction held 3 bases outside the gene matches. Germline values: CDR1 SGHDN, CDR2 FVKESK. For the CDR3, the DNA is TGTGCCAGCAGCGAGACAGGGGTAACTAATGAAAAACTGTTTTTT. It codes for CASSETGVTNEKLFF. The full variable domain, in which reference TRBV14 and TRBJ1-4 provide the parts outside the CDR3, is EAGVTQFPSHSVIEKGQTVTLRCDPISGHDNLYWYRRVMGKEIKFLLHFVKESKQDESGMPNNRFLAERTGGTYSTLKVQPAELEDSGVYFCASSETGVTNEKLFFGSGTQLSVL.

This clonotype has ten or more counts. The chain is built from TRBV5-6 and TRBJ1-1, with D unresolved. Germline values: CDR1 SGHDT, CDR2 YYEEEE. Deletions cut 0 bases from V and 1 base from J, with 7 bases between. The CDR3 length is 14 residues. The CDR3: CASSLGWGNTEAFF. The CDR3 DNA reads as TGTGCCAGCAGCTTGGGTTGGGGGAACACTGAAGCTTTCTTT.

A note on this clonotype: A much bigger clone sits one base away, suggesting this may be a read error. DNA of the CDR3: TGTGCCAGCAGTTTGAACGGGCGAAACAATGAGCAGCTCTTC. Its protein product is CASSLNGRNNEQLF. The chain combines TRBV28 with TRBJ2-1; D not resolved. Germline loops: CDR1 MDHEN, CDR2 SYDVKM. The CDR3 extends over 14 amino acids.

This clonotype was observed a few times. The rearrangement joins TRBV14 to TRBJ1-4; D unclear. V lost 0 bases and J lost 7, with 18 bases in between. From germline, CDR1 is SGHDN and CDR2 FVKESK. This CDR3 comprises 17 residues. This chain's CDR3 is CASSQDLGTRLGEKLFF. The CDR3 region has the DNA TGTGCCAGCAGCCAAGATTTAGGCACTCGTCTTGGTGAAAAACTGTTTTTT.

This clonotype is a singleton in its sample. Mismatch with germline at one junction end may stem from a read error. This rearrangement joins TRBV5-1 to TRBJ2-3; 7 nucleotides line up with TRBD2. The germline V gene encodes CDR1 SGHRS and CDR2 YFSETQ. The CDR3 covers 15 residues. DNA of the CDR3: TGCGCCAGCAGCTTACCGCGGGAGCGCACAGATATGCAGTATTTT. Translated, it gives CASSLPRERTDMQYF.

This clonotype was seen repeatedly, ten times or more. The CDR3 bases are TGTGCCAGCAGCTTGGAGGGGCGGGGGCCCGCCACAGATACGCAGTATTTT. Translation gives CASSLEGRGPATDTQYF. This chain links TRBV5-4 with TRBJ2-3; D perhaps matches TRBD2 (7 bases). Deletions cut 0 bases from V and 2 bases from J, with 16 bases between. The CDR3 sequence is 17 residues long. CDR1 is SGHNT and CDR2 is YYREEE in the germline V gene (reference sequence). The variable domain in full, completed from reference TRBV5-4 and TRBJ2-3, reads ETGVTQSPTHLIKTRGQQVTLRCSSQSGHNTVSWYQQALGQGPQFIFQYYREEENGRGNFPPRFSGLQFPNYSSELNVNALELDDSALYLCASSLEGRGPATDTQYFGPGTRLTVL.

For this clonotype: Just one base apart from a much larger clone, this may be a read error. The V and J genes are TRBV6-2 or TRBV6-3 and TRBJ1-2; D is uncertain. Germline CDR1 is MNHEY and CDR2 is SVGEGT. This CDR3 has 14 amino acids. The CDR3 region is CASSFRGSNYGCTF. The CDR3 DNA reads as TGTGCCAGCAGTTTTAGAGGTAGTAACTATGGCTGCACCTTC.